This paragraph covers one TCR beta chain sequence. No antigen is known for it. Using RNA transcripts as the source, TCR beta CDR3 regions were amplified. TCR CDR3 underwent first-round RT-PCR with the HTBI primer set. MiXCR, run by TCRdb on the multiplex PCR reads, gives a single entry per CDR3 protein. The data contain 370,000 or so distinct CDR3 sequences, approximately 13% of them seen just once; the ten biggest clones take up less than 25%. V dropped 5 bases and J dropped 8 bases, with 21 bases sitting between them. The CDR3 has 16 residues. Germline V gene data show CDR1 as SGHTA and CDR2 as FQGNSA. Uncontrolled infection, other autoimmune disease, pregnancy or lactation excluded patients. Orbital computed tomography and thyroid ultrasound, together with serum TRAb and thyroxine and clinical symptoms, were used for diagnoses. This sample holds PBMCs from under 11 ml fresh peripheral blood. This entry comes from a study of T cells in Graves' hyperthyroidism and ophthalmopathy. Study findings and constraints: Ophthalmopathy and stable hyperthyroidism were separated by a 13 V-J model.

The sample taken for sequencing was blood. The rearrangement links TRBV7-2 to TRBJ1-4, with TRBD1 as a possible D gene (6 bases). The receptor was isolated from a man aged 30 to 39 with Graves' hyperthyroidism that later progressed to Graves' ophthalmopathy. CDR3 nucleotide sequence: TGTGCCAGCAGCCCGGGGGGCGGTTGGGATGGAGAAAAACTGTTTTTT. Protein: CASSPGGGWDGEKLFF.